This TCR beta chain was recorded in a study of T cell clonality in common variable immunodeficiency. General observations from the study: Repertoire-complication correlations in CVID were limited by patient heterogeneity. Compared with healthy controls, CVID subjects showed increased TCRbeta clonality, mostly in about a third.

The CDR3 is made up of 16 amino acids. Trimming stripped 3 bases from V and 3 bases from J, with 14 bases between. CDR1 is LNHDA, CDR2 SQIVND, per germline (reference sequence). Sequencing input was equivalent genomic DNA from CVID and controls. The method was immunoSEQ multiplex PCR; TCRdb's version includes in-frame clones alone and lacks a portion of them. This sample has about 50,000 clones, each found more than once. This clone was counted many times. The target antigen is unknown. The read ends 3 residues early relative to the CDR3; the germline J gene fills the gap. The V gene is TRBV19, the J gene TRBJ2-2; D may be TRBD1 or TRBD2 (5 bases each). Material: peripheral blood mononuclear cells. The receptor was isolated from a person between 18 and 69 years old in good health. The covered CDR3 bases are TGTGCCAGTAGTATCCGGGCCAGGGAGTACACCGGGGAG. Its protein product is CASSIRAREYTGE. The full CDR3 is CASSIRAREYTGELFF.